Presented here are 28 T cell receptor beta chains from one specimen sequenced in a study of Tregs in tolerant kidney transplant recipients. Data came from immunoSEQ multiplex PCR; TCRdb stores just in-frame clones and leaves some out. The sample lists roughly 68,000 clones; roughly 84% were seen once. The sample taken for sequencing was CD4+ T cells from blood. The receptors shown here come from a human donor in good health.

The chain's CDR3 is CASSLERAREQYF. CDR3 nucleotide sequence: TGCGCCAGCAGCTTGGAGCGGGCACGGGAGCAGTACTTC. The chain uses TRBV5-1 and TRBJ2-7; D might be TRBD2 (6 bases). V dropped 0 bases and J dropped 7 bases, with 11 bases sitting between them. The CDR3 contains 13 residues. Germline CDR1 SGHRS, CDR2 YFSETQ.

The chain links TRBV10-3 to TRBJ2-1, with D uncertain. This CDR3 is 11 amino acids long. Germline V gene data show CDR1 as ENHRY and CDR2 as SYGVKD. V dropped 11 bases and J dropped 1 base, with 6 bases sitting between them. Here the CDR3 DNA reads TGTGCCTCCGGGTCCTACAATGAGCAGTTCTTC. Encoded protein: CASGSYNEQFF.

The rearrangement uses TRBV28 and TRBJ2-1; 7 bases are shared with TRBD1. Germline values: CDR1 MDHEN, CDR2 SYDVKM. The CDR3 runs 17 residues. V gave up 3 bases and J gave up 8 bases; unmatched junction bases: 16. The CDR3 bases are TGTGCCAGCAGTTTGACAATTAGAACAGGGGCATGGCATGAGCAGTTCTTC. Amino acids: CASSLTIRTGAWHEQFF.

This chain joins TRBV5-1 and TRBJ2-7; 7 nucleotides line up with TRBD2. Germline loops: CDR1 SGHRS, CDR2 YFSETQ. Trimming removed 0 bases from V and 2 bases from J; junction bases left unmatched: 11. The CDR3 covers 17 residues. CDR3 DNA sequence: TGCGCCAGCAGCTTGGCCTTAGGGAGCGGGAATCCCTACGAGCAGTACTTC. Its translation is CASSLALGSGNPYEQYF.

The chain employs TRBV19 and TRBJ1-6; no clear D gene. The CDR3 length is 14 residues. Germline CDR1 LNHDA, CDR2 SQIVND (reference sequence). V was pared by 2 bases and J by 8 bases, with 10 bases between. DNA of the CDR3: TGTGCCAGTAGTATAAAAGGGAGGGATTCACCCCTCCACTTT. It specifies CASSIKGRDSPLHF.

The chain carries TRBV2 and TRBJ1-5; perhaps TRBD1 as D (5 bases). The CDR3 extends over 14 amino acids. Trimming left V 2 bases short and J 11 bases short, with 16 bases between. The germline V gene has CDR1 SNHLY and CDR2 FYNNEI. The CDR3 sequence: CASSEQGGGEAQHF. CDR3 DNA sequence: TGTGCCAGCAGTGAACAGGGTGGCGGGGAAGCCCAGCATTTT.

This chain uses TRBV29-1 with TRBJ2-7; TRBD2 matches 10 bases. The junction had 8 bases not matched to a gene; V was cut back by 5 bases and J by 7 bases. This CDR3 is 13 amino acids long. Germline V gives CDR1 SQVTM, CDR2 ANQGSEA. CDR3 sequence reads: CSVSSGGVAEQYF. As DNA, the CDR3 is TGCAGCGTTTCCAGCGGGGGGGTAGCAGAGCAGTACTTC.

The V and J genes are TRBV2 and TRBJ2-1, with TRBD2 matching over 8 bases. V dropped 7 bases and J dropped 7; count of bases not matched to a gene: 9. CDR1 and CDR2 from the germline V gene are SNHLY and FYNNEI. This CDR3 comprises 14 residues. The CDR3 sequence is CASTVGLATNEQFF. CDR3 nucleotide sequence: TGTGCCAGCACAGTCGGACTAGCAACGAATGAGCAGTTCTTC.

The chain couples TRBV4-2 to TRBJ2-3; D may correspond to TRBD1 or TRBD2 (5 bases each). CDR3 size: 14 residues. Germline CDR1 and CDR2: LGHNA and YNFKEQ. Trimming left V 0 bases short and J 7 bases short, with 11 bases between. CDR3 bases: TGTGCCAGCAGCCAAGATGAGGGGTTTTATACGCAGTATTTT. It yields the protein CASSQDEGFYTQYF.

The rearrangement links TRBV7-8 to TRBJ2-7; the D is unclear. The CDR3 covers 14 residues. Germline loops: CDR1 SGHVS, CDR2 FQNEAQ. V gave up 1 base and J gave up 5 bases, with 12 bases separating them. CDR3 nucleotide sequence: TGTGCCAGCAGCTTAGAGGATGATTCGGACGAGCAGTACTTC. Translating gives CASSLEDDSDEQYF. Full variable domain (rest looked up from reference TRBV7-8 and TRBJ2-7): GAGVSQSPRYKVAKRGQDVALRCDPISGHVSLFWYQQALGQGPEFLTYFQNEAQLDKSGLPSDRFFAERPEGSVSTLKIQRTQQEDSAVYLCASSLEDDSDEQYFGPGTRLTVT.

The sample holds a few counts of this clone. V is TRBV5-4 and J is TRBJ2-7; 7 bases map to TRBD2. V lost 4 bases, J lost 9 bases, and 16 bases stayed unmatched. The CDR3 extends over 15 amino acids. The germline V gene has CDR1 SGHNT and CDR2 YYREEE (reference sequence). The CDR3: CASSPGGRSARGQYF. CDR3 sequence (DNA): TGTGCCAGCAGCCCCGGGGGGAGATCCGCCCGGGGGCAGTACTTC.

CDR3 amino acids: CAISESGPGAQHF. CDR3 in DNA: TGTGCCATCAGTGAGTCGGGCCCGGGAGCCCAGCATTTT. This chain joins TRBV10-3 and TRBJ1-5; D is undetermined. The germline V gene has CDR1 ENHRY and CDR2 SYGVKD. V lost 0 bases to trimming and J lost 11 bases, with 11 bases between them. This CDR3 is built from 13 residues.

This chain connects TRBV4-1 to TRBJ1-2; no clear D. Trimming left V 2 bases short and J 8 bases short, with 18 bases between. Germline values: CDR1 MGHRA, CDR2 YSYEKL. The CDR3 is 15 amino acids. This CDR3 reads CASSQKAWGSEGYTF. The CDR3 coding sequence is TGCGCCAGCAGCCAAAAGGCGTGGGGTAGTGAGGGCTACACCTTC.

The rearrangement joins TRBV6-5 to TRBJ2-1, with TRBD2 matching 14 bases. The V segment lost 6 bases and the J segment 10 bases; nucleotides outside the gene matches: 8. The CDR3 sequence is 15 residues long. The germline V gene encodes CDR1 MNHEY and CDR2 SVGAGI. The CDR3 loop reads CASSRLAGGPGEQFF. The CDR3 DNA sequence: TGTGCCAGCAGCCGACTAGCGGGAGGGCCCGGGGAGCAGTTCTTC.

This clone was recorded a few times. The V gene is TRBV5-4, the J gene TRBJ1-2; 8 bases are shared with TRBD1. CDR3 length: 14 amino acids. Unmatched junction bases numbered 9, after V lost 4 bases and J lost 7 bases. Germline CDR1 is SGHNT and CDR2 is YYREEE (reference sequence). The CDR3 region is CASSQDRAPLGYTF. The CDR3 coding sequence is TGTGCCAGCAGCCAGGACAGGGCCCCTCTTGGCTACACCTTC.

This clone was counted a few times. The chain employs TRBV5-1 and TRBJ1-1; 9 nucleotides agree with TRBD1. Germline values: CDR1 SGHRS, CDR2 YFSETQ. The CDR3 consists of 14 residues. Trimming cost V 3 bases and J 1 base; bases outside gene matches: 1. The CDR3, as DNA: TGCGCCAGCAGCTGGGGACAGGGGAACACTGAAGCTTTCTTT. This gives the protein CASSWGQGNTEAFF.

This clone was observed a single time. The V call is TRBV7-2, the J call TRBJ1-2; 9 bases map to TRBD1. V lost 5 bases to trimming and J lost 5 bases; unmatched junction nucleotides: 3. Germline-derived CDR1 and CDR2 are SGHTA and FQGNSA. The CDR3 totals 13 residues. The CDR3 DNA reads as TGTGCCAGCAGCCCGGACAGGGGTTATGGCTACACCTTC. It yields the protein CASSPDRGYGYTF. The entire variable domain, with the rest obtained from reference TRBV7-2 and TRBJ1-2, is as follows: GAGVSQSPSNKVTEKGKDVELRCDPISGHTALYWYRQSLGQGLEFLIYFQGNSAPDKSGLPSDRFSAERTGGSVSTLTIQRTQQEDSAVYLCASSPDRGYGYTFGSGTRLTVV.

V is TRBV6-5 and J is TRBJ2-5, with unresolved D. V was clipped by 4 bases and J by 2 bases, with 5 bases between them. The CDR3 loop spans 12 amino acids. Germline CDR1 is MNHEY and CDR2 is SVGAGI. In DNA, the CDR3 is TGTGCCAGCAGTTCAAGACAAGAGACCCAGTACTTC. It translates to CASSSRQETQYF.

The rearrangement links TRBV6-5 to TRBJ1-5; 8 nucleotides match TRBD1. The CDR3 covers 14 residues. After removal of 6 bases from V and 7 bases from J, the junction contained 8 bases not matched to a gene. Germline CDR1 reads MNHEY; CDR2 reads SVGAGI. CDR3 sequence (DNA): TGTGCCAGCAGCCTGACAGGGGTCGTGCAGCCCCAGCATTTT. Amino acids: CASSLTGVVQPQHF.

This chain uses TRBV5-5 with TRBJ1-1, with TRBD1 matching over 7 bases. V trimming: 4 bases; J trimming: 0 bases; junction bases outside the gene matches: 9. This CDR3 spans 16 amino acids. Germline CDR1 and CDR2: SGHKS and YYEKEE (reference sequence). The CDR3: CASSHRDSTMNTEAFF. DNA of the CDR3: TGTGCCAGCAGCCACCGGGACAGTACGATGAACACTGAAGCTTTCTTT.

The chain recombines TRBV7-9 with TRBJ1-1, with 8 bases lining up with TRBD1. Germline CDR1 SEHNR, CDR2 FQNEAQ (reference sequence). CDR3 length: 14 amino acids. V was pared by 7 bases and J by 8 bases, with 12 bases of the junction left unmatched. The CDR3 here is CASTPWDRLHEAFF. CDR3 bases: TGTGCCAGCACCCCATGGGACAGGCTTCACGAAGCTTTCTTT.

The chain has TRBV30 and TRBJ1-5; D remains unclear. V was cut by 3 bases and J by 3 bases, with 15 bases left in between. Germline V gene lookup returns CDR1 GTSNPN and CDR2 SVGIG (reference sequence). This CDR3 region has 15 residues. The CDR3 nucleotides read TGTGCCTGGAGAGACCCGGGCCTTCACAATCAGCCCCAGCATTTT. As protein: CAWRDPGLHNQPQHF.

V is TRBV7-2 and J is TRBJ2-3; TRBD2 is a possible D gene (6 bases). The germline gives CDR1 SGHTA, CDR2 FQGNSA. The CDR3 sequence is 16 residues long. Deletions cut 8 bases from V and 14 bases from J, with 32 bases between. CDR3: CASGQFVFGGVRRTYF. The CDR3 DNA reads TGTGCCAGCGGCCAGTTTGTTTTCGGCGGGGTACGAAGGACGTATTTT.

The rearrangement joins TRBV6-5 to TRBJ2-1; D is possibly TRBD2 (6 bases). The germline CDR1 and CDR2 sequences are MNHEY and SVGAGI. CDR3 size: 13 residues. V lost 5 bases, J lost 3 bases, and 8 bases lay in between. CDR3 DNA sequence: TGTGCCAGCAGTCGGGGGAACTACAATGAGCAGTTCTTC. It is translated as CASSRGNYNEQFF.

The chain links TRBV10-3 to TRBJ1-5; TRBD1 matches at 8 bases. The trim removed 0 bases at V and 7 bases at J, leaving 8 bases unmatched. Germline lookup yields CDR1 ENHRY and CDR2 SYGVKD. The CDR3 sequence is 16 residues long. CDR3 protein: CAISESTTGGTQPQHF. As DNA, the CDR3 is TGTGCCATCAGTGAGTCAACTACAGGGGGGACACAGCCCCAGCATTTT.

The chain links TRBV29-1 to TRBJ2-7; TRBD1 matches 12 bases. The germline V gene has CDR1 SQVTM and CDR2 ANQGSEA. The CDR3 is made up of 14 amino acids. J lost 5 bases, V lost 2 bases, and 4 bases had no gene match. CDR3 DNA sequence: TGCAGCGTTGAAAGCGGGACAGGGGGCGACGAGCAGTACTTC. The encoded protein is CSVESGTGGDEQYF.

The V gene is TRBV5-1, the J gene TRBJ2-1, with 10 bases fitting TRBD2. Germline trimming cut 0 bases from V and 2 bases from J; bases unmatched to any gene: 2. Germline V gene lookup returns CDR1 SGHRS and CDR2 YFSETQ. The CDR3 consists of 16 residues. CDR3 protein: CASSLELAGPYNEQFF. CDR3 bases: TGCGCCAGCAGCTTGGAACTAGCGGGACCCTACAATGAGCAGTTCTTC.

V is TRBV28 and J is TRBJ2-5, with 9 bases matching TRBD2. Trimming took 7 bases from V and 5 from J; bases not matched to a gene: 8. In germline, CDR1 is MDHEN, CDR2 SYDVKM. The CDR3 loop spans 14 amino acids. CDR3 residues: CASTPIGLAETQYF. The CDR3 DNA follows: TGTGCCAGCACCCCAATAGGACTAGCGGAGACCCAGTACTTC.